These 17 T cell receptor beta chains were sequenced from one sample in a study of T cell changes during pregnancy in multiple sclerosis. Data came from immunoSEQ multiplex PCR; TCRdb stores just in-frame clones and leaves some out. This sample has around 96,000 clones, with 85% to 95% found just once. Sequences were derived from peripheral blood, sampled in the first trimester of pregnancy. Source of these receptors: a female donor with multiple sclerosis, enrolled in a pregnancy study.

The V gene is TRBV6-6, the J gene TRBJ2-1; D not resolved. CDR3 length: 14 amino acids. The V and J ends lost 4 bases and 2 bases respectively, with 9 bases between them. Looked up from germline, CDR1 is MNHNY and CDR2 is SVGAGI (reference sequence). The DNA of the CDR3 is TGTGCCAGCAGTTCGAGATTGGCCTACAATGAGCAGTTCTTC. The encoded protein is CASSSRLAYNEQFF.

The rearrangement links TRBV18 to TRBJ1-1; D is undetermined. Germline CDR1 reads KGHSH; CDR2 reads LQKENI. This CDR3 is built from 16 residues. V was shortened by 3 bases and J by 5 bases, with 19 bases between the two germline ends. In DNA, the CDR3 is TGTGCCAGCTCACCCCTCTTTGGACGGGGAGGTACTGAAGCTTTCTTT. Its translation is CASSPLFGRGGTEAFF.

This clone has only one observation. This chain joins TRBV29-1 and TRBJ2-5, with D tentatively TRBD2 (6 bases). Trimming cost V 7 bases and J 6 bases, with 15 bases left between them. Germline loops: CDR1 SQVTM, CDR2 ANQGSEA. CDR3 length: 12 amino acids. The CDR3 region is CSAVRGGKTQYF. The CDR3 coding sequence is TGCAGCGCCGTGCGGGGCGGGAAGACCCAGTACTTC.

The chain uses TRBV6-1 and TRBJ2-5, with a weak D call TRBD1 (5 bases). The CDR3 extends over 14 amino acids. Germline V gene data show CDR1 as MNHNS and CDR2 as SASEGT. V was cut by 6 bases and J by 3 bases, with 14 bases left in between. The CDR3 DNA reads TGTGCCAGCAGAGTATACAGGTATGAAGAGACCCAGTACTTC. Encoded protein: CASRVYRYEETQYF.

The chain uses TRBV7-9 and TRBJ2-5; the match to TRBD2 covers 9 bases. CDR1 and CDR2 from the germline V gene are SEHNR and FQNEAQ (reference sequence). This CDR3 is 17 amino acids long. Trimming at V came to 5 bases and at J to 0 bases, leaving 10 bases not matched to a gene. The CDR3 DNA reads as TGTGCCAGCAGCCCCGCCGGGCTAGCGGGGAACCAAGAGACCCAGTACTTC. Its translation: CASSPAGLAGNQETQYF.

This sequence joins TRBV6-5 and TRBJ1-1; 7 positions match TRBD1. CDR3 length: 16 amino acids. V was clipped by 0 bases and J by 3 bases; unmatched bases: 7. CDR1 MNHEY and CDR2 SVGAGI come from the germline V gene. The CDR3 spells CASSYSETGDHTEAFF. CDR3 nucleotide sequence: TGTGCCAGCAGTTACTCGGAAACAGGGGACCACACTGAAGCTTTCTTT.

This clone appeared a few times. This sequence joins TRBV10-3 and TRBJ2-2; D perhaps matches TRBD1 (5 bases). Per the germline V gene, CDR1 is ENHRY and CDR2 is SYGVKD. Trimming removed 6 bases from V and 4 bases from J, with 9 bases in between. The CDR3 is 13 amino acids. This chain's CDR3 is CAIRNRTTGELFF. For the CDR3, the DNA is TGTGCCATCAGAAACAGGACCACCGGGGAGCTGTTTTTT.

The chain links TRBV6-1 to TRBJ1-1, with 10 bases matching TRBD1. The V segment lost 0 bases and the J segment 0 bases; nucleotides outside the gene matches: 4. The CDR3 consists of 17 residues. Germline V gene lookup returns CDR1 MNHNS and CDR2 SASEGT. CDR3 amino acids: CASSEAGTGVMNTEAFF. The CDR3 DNA reads TGTGCCAGCAGTGAAGCGGGGACAGGGGTTATGAACACTGAAGCTTTCTTT.

The chain is built from TRBV30 and TRBJ1-5; 7 bases are a match to TRBD1. With V trimmed by 2 bases and J by 6 bases, 10 bases remained unmatched. Germline lookup yields CDR1 GTSNPN and CDR2 SVGIG (reference sequence). The CDR3 totals 15 residues. In DNA form, the CDR3 reads TGTGCCTGGAGTTTCGACAGGGAGGCCCCTCAGCCCCAGCATTTT. Translation: CAWSFDREAPQPQHF.

The J gene is TRBJ2-2, the V gene TRBV2, with D tentatively TRBD2 (6 bases). Germline V gene data show CDR1 as SNHLY and CDR2 as FYNNEI. The CDR3 spans 14 residues. With 9 bases removed from V and 2 bases from J, the gap between germline ends came to 13 bases. The CDR3 nucleotides read TGTGCCAGTCAAGGGACTTTTAACACCGGGGAGCTGTTTTTT. Its translation is CASQGTFNTGELFF.

The chain carries TRBV5-4 and TRBJ2-7, with D possibly matching TRBD1 (5 bases). Per germline, CDR1 SGHNT and CDR2 YYREEE (reference sequence). Trimming stripped 2 bases from V and 2 bases from J, with 8 bases between. The CDR3 has 13 residues. The CDR3 bases are TGTGCCAGCAGCTTTGACAGTACCTACGAGCAGTACTTC. It translates to CASSFDSTYEQYF.

The chain uses TRBV5-1 and TRBJ1-1; D is uncertain. This CDR3 has 12 residues. Trimming left V 3 bases short and J 4 bases short, with 7 bases between. Germline V gene sequence: CDR1 SGHRS, CDR2 YFSETQ. The CDR3 DNA is TGCGCCAGCAGCTGGGCAGGCACTGAAGCTTTCTTT. This codes for CASSWAGTEAFF.

The V gene is TRBV2, the J gene TRBJ2-7, with D perhaps matching TRBD1 (5 bases). Deletions cut 3 bases from V and 5 bases from J, with 17 bases between. This CDR3 has 15 amino acids. From germline, CDR1 is SNHLY and CDR2 FYNNEI. The CDR3 sequence: CASSDPGQPSDEQYF. CDR3 bases: TGTGCCAGCAGTGATCCAGGACAACCCTCTGACGAGCAGTACTTC.

This chain connects TRBV7-3 to TRBJ2-3; 8 bases line up with TRBD1. V was pared by 5 bases and J by 5 bases, with 9 bases of the junction left unmatched. The CDR3 loop spans 15 amino acids. Germline CDR1 is SGHTA and CDR2 is FQGTGA. The CDR3 coding sequence is TGTGCCAGCAGCCCCCAGACAGGGGCAGTAGATACGCAGTATTTT. This sequence encodes CASSPQTGAVDTQYF.

The chain is built from TRBV11-1 and TRBJ2-1, with D perhaps TRBD2 (6 bases). Germline values: CDR1 SGHAT, CDR2 FQDESV (reference sequence). This CDR3 has 18 residues. V was pared by 4 bases and J by 8 bases, with 27 bases between. CDR3: CASSSGFQFIGGNDEQFF. The CDR3 nucleotides read TGTGCCAGCAGCTCTGGCTTCCAGTTTATCGGAGGGAACGATGAGCAGTTCTTC.

The rearrangement joins TRBV19 to TRBJ2-3, with a possible D match to TRBD2 (5 bases). CDR1 LNHDA and CDR2 SQIVND come from the germline V gene (reference sequence). Trimming left V 6 bases short and J 4 bases short, with 17 bases between. The CDR3 loop spans 15 amino acids. The chain's CDR3 is CASSPRGSGADTQYF. The CDR3, as DNA: TGTGCCAGTAGCCCTCGCGGGTCCGGCGCAGATACGCAGTATTTT.

The chain joins TRBV25-1 to TRBJ2-1; a possible D gene is TRBD2 (6 bases). The germline V and J ends were trimmed by 6 bases and 7 bases, with 16 bases remaining between them. CDR1 is MGHDK and CDR2 is SYGVNS in the germline V gene. The CDR3 length is 14 residues. The CDR3 region has the DNA TGTGCCAGCAGCGAAACGGGACTCATTAATGAGCAGTTCTTC. It is translated as CASSETGLINEQFF.